Presented here are 14 T cell receptor beta chains from one specimen sequenced in a study of blood T cell repertoires in COVID-19. The assay was immunoSEQ multiplex PCR, and TCRdb's table has in-frame clones only and misses some. The sample carries about 90,000 clones, around four fifths recorded once. The sample taken for sequencing was peripheral blood. All receptors derive from a woman aged 80 or over with active or convalescent COVID-19.

This clone was picked up a small number of times. This chain joins TRBV10-1 and TRBJ1-2; D gene uncertain. Trimming stripped 5 bases from V and 3 bases from J, with 10 bases between. CDR3 length: 13 residues. CDR1 and CDR2 (germline): WNHNN, SYGVQD (reference sequence). The chain's CDR3 is CASSLQRDYGYTF. In DNA, the CDR3 is TGCGCCAGCAGTCTACAGAGAGACTATGGCTACACCTTC.

The rearrangement links TRBV19 to TRBJ2-1, with a tentative D call TRBD1 (7 bases). V lost 5 bases and J lost 7, with 12 bases in between. The CDR3 runs to 13 residues. The germline gives CDR1 LNHDA, CDR2 SQIVND (reference sequence). The CDR3 loop reads CASSVSGGNEQFF. The CDR3 region has the DNA TGTGCCAGTAGTGTGTCAGGGGGGAATGAGCAGTTCTTC.

This clone has a handful of counts. V is TRBV9 and J is TRBJ2-1; TRBD2 aligns across 10 bases. The length of the CDR3 is 16 residues. V was pared by 1 base and J by 3 bases, with 4 bases of the junction left unmatched. Germline assignment: CDR1 SGDLS and CDR2 YYNGEE. The CDR3 nucleotides read TGTGCCAGCAGCGTATTAGCGGGGGGTAACTACAATGAGCAGTTCTTC. Encoded protein: CASSVLAGGNYNEQFF.

There are a few counts of this clone. V gene TRBV21-1 combines with J gene TRBJ1-5; the table assigns TRBD1, which was not confirmed against the DNA. TRBV21-1 is a pseudogene locus. The CDR3 consists of 15 residues. CDR3 sequence (DNA): TGTGCCAGCAGCAAAGCGTTGGCAGACAATCAGCCCCAGCATTTT. As protein: CASSKALADNQPQHF.

Note on this clone: A read error may produce the germline difference seen at one junction end. The J gene is TRBJ1-1, the V gene TRBV19, with TRBD1 as a possible D gene (6 bases). The CDR3 totals 14 residues. Germline V gene lookup returns CDR1 LNHDA and CDR2 SQIVND (reference sequence). The CDR3 sequence is CASGSRGTSGLRRF. CDR3 sequence (DNA): TGTGCCAGTGGTAGTCGTGGGACATCGGGGCTTCGACGCTTT. The full variable domain, its missing parts supplied by reference TRBV19 and TRBJ1-1, is DGGITQSPKYLFRKEGQNVTLSCEQNLNHDAMYWYRQDPGQGLRLIYYSQIVNDFQKGDIAEGYSVSREKKESFPLTVTSAQKNPTAFYLCASGSRGTSGLRRFGQGTRLTVV.

The rearrangement uses TRBV7-2 and TRBJ1-4; unclear D gene. The V end was cut by 4 bases, the J end by 5 bases, with 5 bases between. Germline CDR1 reads SGHTA; CDR2 reads FQGNSA. CDR3 size: 12 residues. CDR3 coding DNA: TGTGCCAGCAGCTGGCGGAATGAAAAACTGTTTTTT. Protein product: CASSWRNEKLFF.

V usage is TRBV25-1 and J usage is TRBJ2-2; D ambiguous. The CDR3 is made up of 12 amino acids. Germline V lookup: CDR1 MGHDK, CDR2 SYGVNS. V shed 4 bases and J shed 5 bases, with 5 bases lying between them. CDR3 sequence reads: CASSALTGELFF. The CDR3 bases are TGTGCCAGCAGTGCTTTAACCGGGGAGCTGTTTTTT. The whole variable domain, filled in from reference TRBV25-1 and TRBJ2-2, reads EADIYQTPRYLVIGTGKKITLECSQTMGHDKMYWYQQDPGMELHLIHYSYGVNSTEKGDLSSESTVSRIRTEHFPLTLESARPSHTSQYLCASSALTGELFFGEGSRLTVL.

The genes are TRBV6-5 and TRBJ1-5; D perhaps matches TRBD1 (6 bases). Germline CDR1 reads MNHEY; CDR2 reads SVGAGI. V lost 7 bases and J 5 bases, leaving 15 bases between the germline ends. This CDR3 is built from 14 residues. CDR3 sequence (DNA): TGTGCCAGCACAAGTAGGACAGTCGATCAGCCCCAGCATTTT. Protein sequence: CASTSRTVDQPQHF.

The chain couples TRBV7-6 to TRBJ1-6; D ambiguous. The CDR3 has 14 residues. Looked up from germline, CDR1 is SGHVS and CDR2 is FNYEAQ. Trimming took off 6 bases at V and 9 bases at J, with 15 bases between the two ends. This CDR3 is CASSSGSWISPLHF. CDR3 DNA sequence: TGTGCCAGCAGTTCGGGAAGTTGGATTTCACCCCTCCACTTT.

This chain joins TRBV6-5 and TRBJ1-2; no reliable D call. Germline CDR1 is MNHEY and CDR2 is SVGAGI. V was pared by 8 bases and J by 4 bases, with 20 bases between. The CDR3 covers 15 residues. The CDR3 region is CASRPGTPAVYGYTF. The DNA for the CDR3 is TGTGCCAGCCGCCCAGGAACTCCAGCTGTCTATGGCTACACCTTC.

This clone is a singleton in its sample. The chain couples TRBV9 to TRBJ2-3; 7 bases line up with TRBD2. The CDR3 contains 15 residues. V gave up 10 bases and J gave up 1 base; unmatched junction bases: 12. Germline loops: CDR1 SGDLS, CDR2 YYNGEE. The CDR3 is CAGLVPFLGTDTQYF. DNA of the CDR3: TGTGCCGGACTAGTGCCTTTCTTGGGCACAGATACGCAGTATTTT.

This sequence joins TRBV30 and TRBJ2-1; 7 positions match TRBD1. Germline V gene data show CDR1 as GTSNPN and CDR2 as SVGIG (reference sequence). The CDR3 extends over 13 amino acids. The V gene end was trimmed by 7 bases and the J gene end by 2 bases; junction bases not matched to a gene: 5. The CDR3 region has the DNA TGTGCCTCACAGGGGTTCCCCTACAATGAGCAGTTCTTC. It yields the protein CASQGFPYNEQFF.

The rearrangement uses TRBV5-1 and TRBJ2-5; 9 bases are shared with TRBD2. V lost 1 base to trimming and J lost 2 bases; unmatched junction nucleotides: 6. The V gene's germline CDR1 is SGHRS and CDR2 YFSETQ. The CDR3 is made up of 16 amino acids. CDR3: CASSLWASGDQETQYF. The CDR3 DNA sequence: TGCGCCAGCAGCTTGTGGGCTAGCGGGGATCAAGAGACCCAGTACTTC.

The chain is built from TRBV7-9 and TRBJ2-1; no firm D call. Germline values: CDR1 SEHNR, CDR2 FQNEAQ (reference sequence). Trimming shortened V by 3 bases and J by 0 bases, and 9 bases separated the two germline ends. The CDR3 length is 15 residues. CDR3: CASSFSRSSYNEQFF. In nucleotides, the CDR3 is TGTGCCAGCAGCTTTAGCCGGAGCTCCTACAATGAGCAGTTCTTC.